The clone carrying this TCR beta chain was recorded many times. Its antigen remains unknown. The data originate from a study of T cells after posttransplantation cyclophosphamide. The protocol was immunoSEQ multiplex PCR, while the TCRdb copy is restricted to in-frame clones and leaves out a portion. The sample shows tens of thousands of clones, none of them appearing just once. Looked up from germline, CDR1 is MNHEY and CDR2 is SVGAGI. There are 12 residues in the CDR3. Deletions cut 7 bases from V and 1 base from J, with 7 bases between. Regarding the study as a whole: Donor-recipient repertoire similarity was low at 1-2 months, rising over year one.

The sequencing sample was made of PBMCs. This chain connects TRBV6-5 to TRBJ1-1; TRBD1 might be the D (5 bases). This receptor was taken from a middle-aged man in good health, CMV-negative, and a related stem cell transplant donor. The CDR3 nucleotides read TGTGCCAGCAATACAGGGAACACTGAAGCTTTCTTT. Its translation is CASNTGNTEAFF.